This entry features one T cell receptor (beta chain) sequence. Its antigen is not known. This CDR3 spans 13 amino acids. Trimming shortened V by 0 bases and J by 4 bases, and 8 bases separated the two germline ends. The germline V gene encodes CDR1 SGHRS and CDR2 YFSETQ. This record belongs to a study of long-term antiretroviral therapy in people with HIV. General study findings and limits: For ART adherence, viral resistance and therapy changes, no data were available. Dominant in the repertoire at all time points were clones expanded before ART. Compared with controls, HIV repertoires showed narrower CDR3 length ranges.

Survey-level immunoSEQ v3.0 assays were run. The table came from immunoSEQ multiplex PCR; TCRdb's copy has only in-frame clones and leaves some out. Among over 35,000 clones listed, 75% to 90% were seen once. The samples comprised roughly 1-10 million cryopreserved PBMC ahead of DNA extraction. The sequence was collected from a man aged 18 to 30 with HIV. Sequenced here: unsorted PBMCs, sampled 1.5 years after starting antiretroviral therapy. The chain combines TRBV5-1 with TRBJ2-7; no clear D gene. CDR3 sequence: CASSLARSYEQYF. The CDR3 coding sequence is TGCGCCAGCAGCTTGGCCAGGAGTTACGAGCAGTACTTC.